The 30 T cell receptor beta chains listed next were all sequenced from one sample in a study of blood T cell repertoires in COVID-19. TCRdb's copy holds only in-frame clones and misses some; the assay was immunoSEQ multiplex PCR. The table lists over 350,000 clones, 87% of them singletons. The sequenced material came from PBMCs or T cells enriched from blood (not recorded which). These receptors all come from a woman under 30 with acute COVID-19.

This sequence joins TRBV25-1 and TRBJ2-7; TRBD2 agrees at 8 bases. CDR3 size: 13 residues. The germline CDR1 and CDR2 sequences are MGHDK and SYGVNS. V trimming: 4 bases; J trimming: 7 bases; junction bases outside the gene matches: 6. The CDR3 here is CASSARGGGEQYF. CDR3 sequence (DNA): TGTGCCAGCAGTGCCCGGGGGGGAGGGGAGCAGTACTTC.

The chain combines TRBV19 with TRBJ1-2; 8 bases fit TRBD1. The CDR3 runs 15 residues. Trimming removed 2 bases from V and 5 bases from J; junction bases left unmatched: 7. Per germline, CDR1 LNHDA and CDR2 SQIVND (reference sequence). CDR3 coding DNA: TGTGCCAGTAGTATACGTCGGACAGGGTCGTATGGCTACACCTTC. This sequence encodes CASSIRRTGSYGYTF.

This rearrangement joins TRBV5-1 to TRBJ2-1; 8 bases map to TRBD2. The CDR3 is 15 residues long. V trimming: 4 bases; J trimming: 6 bases; junction bases outside the gene matches: 9. The V gene's germline CDR1 is SGHRS and CDR2 YFSETQ. CDR3 in DNA: TGCGCCAGCAGCATTAGCGGGATCAGGTTCAATGAGCAGTTCTTC. This gives the protein CASSISGIRFNEQFF.

The chain combines TRBV7-2 with TRBJ2-7; 14 positions match TRBD2. This CDR3 has 17 amino acids. V lost 2 bases, J lost 2 bases, and 5 bases stayed unmatched. Germline CDR1 and CDR2: SGHTA and FQGNSA. The DNA for the CDR3 is TGTGCCAGCAGCTTACGGACTAGCGGGAGGACTACCTACGAGCAGTACTTC. Protein: CASSLRTSGRTTYEQYF.

The chain carries TRBV9 and TRBJ2-1; 9 bases are shared with TRBD1. V dropped 0 bases and J dropped 5; count of bases not matched to a gene: 9. This CDR3 is built from 17 residues. Germline CDR1 is SGDLS and CDR2 is YYNGEE. The CDR3 coding sequence is TGTGCCAGCAGCGTAGTGATCGCGGACAGGGGAAACAATGAGCAGTTCTTC. It translates to CASSVVIADRGNNEQFF.

The V call is TRBV28, the J call TRBJ2-7; 7 nucleotides agree with TRBD1. Germline CDR1 reads MDHEN; CDR2 reads SYDVKM. V lost 3 bases and J lost 5; bases outside the gene matches: 7. The CDR3 runs to 14 residues. The CDR3 region is CASSLRGQVHEQYF. In DNA form, the CDR3 reads TGTGCCAGCAGTTTGAGGGGGCAAGTCCACGAGCAGTACTTC.

This chain connects TRBV27 to TRBJ1-5, with 8 bases aligning to TRBD1. The germline gives CDR1 MNHEY, CDR2 SMNVEV (reference sequence). J lost 0 bases, V lost 4 bases, and 5 bases had no gene match. CDR3 size: 16 residues. CDR3 loop: CASSWTGLGSNQPQHF. The CDR3, as DNA: TGTGCCAGCAGTTGGACAGGGTTGGGTAGCAATCAGCCCCAGCATTTT.

The V gene is TRBV7-2, the J gene TRBJ1-1; TRBD1 matches 9 bases. The germline gives CDR1 SGHTA, CDR2 FQGNSA. V lost 5 bases, J lost 4 bases, and 8 bases stayed unmatched. The CDR3 contains 15 residues. The CDR3 loop reads CASSRTGTGPTEAFF. CDR3 nucleotides: TGTGCCAGCAGCAGAACCGGGACAGGGCCCACTGAAGCTTTCTTT.

This chain connects TRBV6-5 to TRBJ2-2; no definite D call. The CDR3 has 14 residues. The V end lost 5 bases, the J end lost 2 bases, and 9 bases lay between the germline ends. From germline, CDR1 is MNHEY and CDR2 SVGAGI. The CDR3 DNA reads TGTGCCAGCAGTCGCCAGACTAACACCGGGGAGCTGTTTTTT. Translation gives CASSRQTNTGELFF.

The V gene is TRBV11-3, the J gene TRBJ2-7; TRBD1 agrees at 7 bases. After removal of 0 bases from V and 1 base from J, the junction contained 0 bases not matched to a gene. The CDR3 runs 14 residues. CDR1 SGHNT and CDR2 YENEEA come from the germline V gene. The CDR3 loop reads CASSLEGQSYEQYF. The DNA for the CDR3 is TGTGCCAGCAGCTTAGAGGGACAGTCCTACGAGCAGTACTTC.

The chain uses TRBV10-2 and TRBJ2-5; 12 bases are a match to TRBD2. The CDR3 runs to 17 residues. Germline CDR1 reads WSHSY; CDR2 reads SAAADI. Unmatched junction bases numbered 8, after V lost 6 bases and J lost 0 bases. The DNA of the CDR3 is TGCGCCAGCAGCCGAAGGACTAGCGGGACGTACCAAGAGACCCAGTACTTC. Protein: CASSRRTSGTYQETQYF.

The chain has TRBV3-1 (or the pseudogene TRBV3-2) and TRBJ2-1, with a tentative D call TRBD2 (5 bases). The CDR3 sequence is 15 residues long. In germline, CDR1 is LGHDT, CDR2 YNNKEL (reference sequence). With 1 base removed from V and 7 bases from J, the gap between germline ends came to 14 bases. This chain's CDR3 is CASSQVGLAKNEQFF. The CDR3 nucleotides are TGTGCCAGCAGCCAAGTCGGGCTAGCCAAGAATGAGCAGTTCTTC.

The CDR3 bases are TGTGCCAGCAGTTATAGACAGGGTCGCAATCAGCCCCAGCATTTT. Translation gives CASSYRQGRNQPQHF. The chain links TRBV6-2 or TRBV6-3 to TRBJ1-5; 7 nucleotides agree with TRBD1. This CDR3 comprises 15 residues. Germline CDR1 MNHEY, CDR2 SVGEGT. V lost 3 bases, J lost 2 bases, and 4 bases stayed unmatched.

The chain employs TRBV10-3 and TRBJ1-4; D possibly corresponds to TRBD1 (5 bases). The CDR3 extends over 18 amino acids. The V gene's germline CDR1 is ENHRY and CDR2 SYGVKD. Trimming shortened V by 2 bases and J by 5 bases, and 21 bases separated the two germline ends. CDR3 coding DNA: TGTGCCATCAGTGAGACCCCTTTCCAGGGTGAAAGGAATGAAAAACTGTTTTTT. Protein sequence: CAISETPFQGERNEKLFF.

The V gene is TRBV5-4, the J gene TRBJ1-2; 8 bases fit TRBD1. There are 14 residues in the CDR3. The germline CDR1 and CDR2 sequences are SGHNT and YYREEE (reference sequence). V lost 4 bases and J lost 8; bases outside the gene matches: 10. The CDR3 sequence is CASSLWTGRRGYTF. Here the CDR3 DNA reads TGTGCCAGCAGCCTCTGGACAGGGAGGAGAGGCTACACCTTC.

V is TRBV7-9 and J is TRBJ1-2, with TRBD1 matching over 9 bases. Trimming took 5 bases from V and 3 from J; bases not matched to a gene: 7. The CDR3 is made up of 15 amino acids. Looked up from germline, CDR1 is SEHNR and CDR2 is FQNEAQ (reference sequence). CDR3 nucleotide sequence: TGTGCCAGCAGCCCGGGGGACAGGGTAGACTATGGCTACACCTTC. Protein product: CASSPGDRVDYGYTF.

This chain connects TRBV10-1 to TRBJ2-1; TRBD2 agrees at 10 bases. CDR1 and CDR2 (germline): WNHNN, SYGVQD (reference sequence). Germline trimming cut 7 bases from V and 5 bases from J; bases unmatched to any gene: 8. The CDR3 is made up of 15 amino acids. The chain's CDR3 is CASIERTSGDNEQFF. The DNA for the CDR3 is TGCGCCAGCATCGAACGGACTAGCGGAGACAATGAGCAGTTCTTC.

This chain joins TRBV7-3 and TRBJ1-2; D might be TRBD1 (5 bases). CDR3 length: 12 amino acids. CDR1 is SGHTA, CDR2 FQGTGA, per germline. Deletions cut 6 bases from V and 4 bases from J, with 9 bases between. CDR3 amino acids: CASRGTVYGYTF. The CDR3 nucleotides read TGTGCCAGCAGGGGGACTGTCTATGGCTACACCTTC.

The gene calls are TRBV4-1 and TRBJ2-1; weak D call: TRBD2 (5 bases). The CDR3 is 19 amino acids. Trimming took 0 bases from V and 4 from J, leaving 22 bases between them. From germline, CDR1 is MGHRA and CDR2 YSYEKL. The CDR3 loop is CASSQDFGLIAGAYNEQFF. CDR3 bases: TGCGCCAGCAGCCAAGATTTTGGACTTATAGCCGGAGCTTACAATGAGCAGTTCTTC.

The chain combines TRBV18 with TRBJ2-2; 9 bases align to TRBD1. Per the germline V gene, CDR1 is KGHSH and CDR2 is LQKENI. The length of the CDR3 is 14 residues. With V trimmed by 4 bases and J by 4 bases, 1 base remained unmatched. CDR3 coding DNA: TGTGCCAGCTCACAGGGACAGGGCACCGGGGAGCTGTTTTTT. Translation: CASSQGQGTGELFF. Full variable domain (missing parts from reference TRBV18 and TRBJ2-2): NAGVMQNPRHLVRRRGQEARLRCSPMKGHSHVYWYRQLPEEGLKFMVYLQKENIIDESGMPKERFSAEFPKEGPSILRIQQVVRGDSAAYFCASSQGQGTGELFFGEGSRLTVL.

V gene TRBV10-1 combines with J gene TRBJ1-1; D might be TRBD1 (5 bases). Trimming took 6 bases from V and 1 from J, leaving 9 bases between them. This CDR3 is built from 13 residues. Germline V gene lookup returns CDR1 WNHNN and CDR2 SYGVQD (reference sequence). The CDR3 region is CASSRDGNTEAFF. In DNA, the CDR3 is TGCGCCAGCAGCAGGGATGGGAACACTGAAGCTTTCTTT.

The chain is built from TRBV3-1 (or the pseudogene TRBV3-2) and TRBJ2-1, with D possibly being TRBD1 (5 bases). The ends were cut back, 0 bases at V and 2 bases at J, with 11 bases in the middle. Germline CDR1 reads LGHDT; CDR2 reads YNNKEL (reference sequence). The CDR3 spans 16 residues. The CDR3 here is CASSQDRGSAYNEQFF. The CDR3 DNA reads as TGTGCCAGCAGCCAAGATAGGGGATCAGCCTACAATGAGCAGTTCTTC.

V and J are TRBV27 and TRBJ2-5; 13 nucleotides agree with TRBD2. V lost 6 bases, J lost 7 bases, and 11 bases stayed unmatched. Per germline, CDR1 MNHEY and CDR2 SMNVEV (reference sequence). CDR3 size: 16 residues. The CDR3: CASSYPGLAGPRTQYF. CDR3 DNA: TGTGCCAGCAGCTACCCGGGACTAGCGGGACCTAGGACCCAGTACTTC.

This sequence joins TRBV19 and TRBJ2-1, with 14 positions matching TRBD2. Germline trimming cut 4 bases from V and 0 bases from J; bases unmatched to any gene: 11. The CDR3 is made up of 20 amino acids. CDR1 LNHDA and CDR2 SQIVND come from the germline V gene (reference sequence). CDR3 sequence reads: CASSTKPGLAGVGSYNEQFF. The CDR3 DNA is TGTGCCAGTAGTACAAAGCCGGGACTAGCGGGAGTGGGCTCCTACAATGAGCAGTTCTTC. The complete variable domain, with remaining parts taken from reference TRBV19 and TRBJ2-1, reads DGGITQSPKYLFRKEGQNVTLSCEQNLNHDAMYWYRQDPGQGLRLIYYSQIVNDFQKGDIAEGYSVSREKKESFPLTVTSAQKNPTAFYLCASSTKPGLAGVGSYNEQFFGPGTRLTVL.

The chain is built from TRBV7-8 and TRBJ2-7; TRBD2 matches at 8 bases. The CDR3 contains 16 residues. CDR1 is SGHVS and CDR2 is FQNEAQ in the germline V gene. J gave up 7 bases and V 5 bases, and 16 bases lay outside the gene matches. DNA of the CDR3: TGTGCCAGCAGCATACCGAGCGGGGAAGGGACTAGGGAGCAGTACTTC. Its translation is CASSIPSGEGTREQYF.

This clone was seen a handful of times. The rearrangement links TRBV27 to TRBJ1-2; 12 bases match TRBD1. The germline V gene has CDR1 MNHEY and CDR2 SMNVEV (reference sequence). J gave up 4 bases and V 5 bases, and 17 bases lay outside the gene matches. The CDR3 is 19 amino acids. CDR3 amino acids: CASSPTSGTGGVISYGYTF. For the CDR3, the DNA is TGTGCCAGCAGTCCTACCTCCGGGACAGGGGGCGTAATTAGCTATGGCTACACCTTC.

The genes are TRBV6-5 and TRBJ2-7; 7 bases match TRBD1. The V gene's germline CDR1 is MNHEY and CDR2 SVGAGI. The CDR3 has 14 amino acids. Unmatched junction bases numbered 8, after V lost 7 bases and J lost 2 bases. CDR3 nucleotides: TGTGCCAGCATTACCGGGACAGCGACCTACGAGCAGTACTTC. Its translation is CASITGTATYEQYF.

CDR3: CASSPAGQMNTEAFF. The CDR3 DNA reads as TGTGCCAGCTCACCAGCCGGACAGATGAACACTGAAGCTTTCTTT. The V gene is TRBV18, the J gene TRBJ1-1; D perhaps matches TRBD1 (6 bases). From germline, CDR1 is KGHSH and CDR2 LQKENI. This CDR3 has 15 residues. Trimming pared 2 bases from V and 0 bases from J, leaving 10 bases between.

The V call is TRBV28, the J call TRBJ2-7; 8 nucleotides align to TRBD1. The CDR3 sequence is 16 residues long. Germline V gives CDR1 MDHEN, CDR2 SYDVKM. V lost 6 bases to trimming and J lost 2 bases; unmatched junction nucleotides: 12. The DNA of the CDR3 is TGTGCCAGCAGACCCCCCACCGGACAGGGTCCCTACGAGCAGTACTTC. Translation gives CASRPPTGQGPYEQYF.

CDR3 loop: CASSQGQVEAFF. In DNA, the CDR3 is TGTGCCAGCAGCCAAGGACAGGTTGAAGCTTTCTTT. The chain combines TRBV2 with TRBJ1-1; 7 nucleotides match TRBD1. The V and J ends lost 6 bases and 7 bases, in that order; junction bases with no gene match: 5. The germline gives CDR1 SNHLY, CDR2 FYNNEI. This CDR3 has 12 residues. The complete variable domain, with remaining parts taken from reference TRBV2 and TRBJ1-1, reads EPEVTQTPSHQVTQMGQEVILRCVPISNHLYFYWYRQILGQKVEFLVSFYNNEISEKSEIFDDQFSVERPDGSNFTLKIRSTKLEDSAMYFCASSQGQVEAFFGQGTRLTVV.